These 24 T cell receptor beta chains were all obtained from the same sample, sequenced in a study of human T cells and chemical hapten exposure. Documented time point: pre-sensitization, week 0. This sample's treatment: therapeutic diphenylcyclopropenone sensitization with weekly scalp DPC. TCRdb passed the RACE reads through MiXCR, listing each CDR3 protein once. Altogether approximately 260,000 distinct CDR3 sequences are present, around 7% being singletons, with the ten largest covering 0.9% to 1.5%. The sequencing here drew on whole blood, taken in connection with sensitization to the hapten diphenylcyclopropenone (DPC). The receptors come from a man in his late teens or twenties with alopecia areata. Some clones in this sample may be carry-over from other donors' samples.

This chain uses TRBV14 with TRBJ2-7; D possibly uses TRBD1 or TRBD2 (5 bases each). CDR3 length equals 16 residues. The germline gives CDR1 SGHDN, CDR2 FVKESK. Trimming took 0 bases from V and 2 from J, leaving 14 bases between them. DNA for the CDR3: TGTGCCAGCAGCCAAGAAAGAAGGGGACCCACCTACGAGCAGTACTTC. Protein: CASSQERRGPTYEQYF.

This clonotype was seen more than once but under ten times. The V gene is TRBV7-9, the J gene TRBJ2-3; possible D gene TRBD2, 6 bases. Trimming pared 4 bases from V and 1 base from J, leaving 15 bases between. The CDR3 runs to 16 residues. The V gene's germline CDR1 is SEHNR and CDR2 FQNEAQ (reference sequence). The CDR3 here is CASSSIDWGGTDTQYF. Here the CDR3 DNA reads TGTGCCAGCAGCTCCATTGATTGGGGGGGCACAGATACGCAGTATTTT.

This clonotype was seen only a few times. The V and J genes are TRBV6-2 or TRBV6-3 and TRBJ2-7; unclear D gene. The CDR3 is 11 amino acids. V lost 7 bases, J lost 6 bases, and 10 bases lay in between. Germline V CDR1 and CDR2: MNHEY, SVGEGT. For the CDR3, the DNA is TGTGCCAGCACCACACAATCCGAGCAGTACTTC. This gives the protein CASTTQSEQYF.

This clonotype was counted ten times or more. The chain couples TRBV28 to TRBJ2-2, with D unresolved. Germline V gives CDR1 MDHEN, CDR2 SYDVKM. Trimming took off 4 bases at V and 4 bases at J, with 4 bases between the two ends. The CDR3 is made up of 12 amino acids. The CDR3 loop reads CASSWGTGELFF. DNA for the CDR3: TGTGCCAGCAGTTGGGGCACCGGGGAGCTGTTTTTT.

This clonotype has more than one count but fewer than ten. The V gene is TRBV20-1, the J gene TRBJ2-5; TRBD2 aligns across 7 bases. The CDR3 is 17 residues long. CDR1 and CDR2 (germline): DFQATT, SNEGSKA (reference sequence). The ends lost 0 bases at V and 2 bases at J; junction bases unmatched: 12. CDR3 protein: CSARDAPGSGVQETQYF. CDR3 nucleotide sequence: TGCAGTGCTAGAGATGCCCCTGGCAGCGGGGTACAAGAGACCCAGTACTTC.

V and J are TRBV12-3 or TRBV12-4 and TRBJ1-2; no reliable D call. V was clipped by 2 bases and J by 4 bases, with 11 bases between them. CDR3 length equals 14 residues. As DNA, the CDR3 is TGTGCCAGCAGTTTAAGGGCGGAAAGCTATGGCTACACCTTC. Its protein is CASSLRAESYGYTF.

The sample holds a few counts of this clonotype. The rearrangement links TRBV7-8 to TRBJ2-2; D is unclear. V was trimmed by 2 bases and J by 3 bases, leaving 4 bases between them. Germline V gives CDR1 SGHVS, CDR2 FQNEAQ. This CDR3 has 13 residues. CDR3 sequence: CASSLTHTGELFF. Written as DNA, the CDR3 is TGTGCCAGCAGCTTAACCCACACCGGGGAGCTGTTTTTT.

This clonotype came up many times. This chain uses TRBV10-3 with TRBJ1-5, with a possible D match to TRBD1 (5 bases). Germline CDR1 ENHRY, CDR2 SYGVKD. CDR3 length equals 18 residues. V was shortened by 3 bases and J by 0 bases, with 18 bases between the two germline ends. The CDR3 is CAISDGTGRIYSNQPQHF. The DNA for the CDR3 is TGTGCCATCAGTGATGGAACAGGACGAATTTATAGCAATCAGCCCCAGCATTTT.

The chain joins TRBV6-1 to TRBJ1-6; possible D gene TRBD1, 5 bases. This CDR3 has 14 amino acids. Between the trimmed V and J ends, which lost 2 bases and 8 bases, there was a span of 10 bases. Germline CDR1 is MNHNS and CDR2 is SASEGT. The CDR3 protein is CASSEWQGYSPLHF. The CDR3, as DNA: TGTGCCAGCAGTGAATGGCAGGGATATTCACCCCTCCACTTT.

The sample holds a few counts of this clonotype. The chain uses TRBV27 and TRBJ1-5; no firm D call. CDR3 length equals 14 residues. Trimming pared 5 bases from V and 4 bases from J, leaving 12 bases between. Germline V gene data show CDR1 as MNHEY and CDR2 as SMNVEV (reference sequence). The CDR3 here is CASSSVHGNQPQHF. The DNA of the CDR3 is TGTGCCAGCAGTAGCGTTCATGGAAATCAGCCCCAGCATTTT.

This clonotype was recorded a few times. This chain links TRBV4-3 with TRBJ2-4; D gene ambiguous. The CDR3 runs 18 residues. Germline CDR1 LGHNA, CDR2 YSLEER. Trimming cost V 0 bases and J 0 bases, with 15 bases left between them. The CDR3 is CASSQEFYRDLAKNIQYF. CDR3 DNA: TGCGCCAGCAGCCAAGAATTTTATAGGGATTTAGCCAAAAACATTCAGTACTTC.

This clonotype was seen a few times. The J gene is TRBJ2-2, the V gene TRBV7-2; the match to TRBD1 covers 9 bases. CDR1 is SGHTA and CDR2 is FQGNSA in the germline V gene. This CDR3 has 16 amino acids. V gave up 4 bases and J gave up 3 bases; unmatched junction bases: 6. The CDR3 nucleotides read TGTGCCAGCAGCTCCCACAGGGGGCGAGACACCGGGGAGCTGTTTTTT. This sequence encodes CASSSHRGRDTGELFF.

The rearrangement uses TRBV12-3 or TRBV12-4 and TRBJ1-4; the D is unclear. This CDR3 is 13 amino acids long. V gave up 2 bases and J gave up 8 bases, with 9 bases separating them. This chain's CDR3 is CASSLRLREKLFF. CDR3 DNA sequence: TGTGCCAGCAGTTTACGCCTTCGAGAAAAACTGTTTTTT.

This chain uses TRBV4-3 with TRBJ2-7; D may be TRBD1 (5 bases). There are 16 residues in the CDR3. Germline CDR1 LGHNA, CDR2 YSLEER. V was shortened by 1 base and J by 2 bases, with 15 bases between the two germline ends. DNA for the CDR3: TGCGCCAGCAGCCAAGGTAGGCGGCAGGGTGCCTACGAGCAGTACTTC. It codes for CASSQGRRQGAYEQYF.

This clonotype was observed a few times. The chain employs TRBV5-1 and TRBJ1-1; D not resolved. The CDR3 is 14 amino acids. CDR1 is SGHRS and CDR2 is YFSETQ in the germline V gene. V lost 1 base to trimming and J lost 6 bases, with 13 bases between them. CDR3 protein: CASSLTSAGAEAFF. Here the CDR3 DNA reads TGCGCCAGCAGCTTGACATCCGCTGGCGCTGAAGCTTTCTTT. The whole variable domain, remainder taken from reference TRBV5-1 and TRBJ1-1, is KAGVTQTPRYLIKTRGQQVTLSCSPISGHRSVSWYQQTPGQGLQFLFEYFSETQRNKGNFPGRFSGRQFSNSRSEMNVSTLELGDSALYLCASSLTSAGAEAFFGQGTRLTVV.

The sample holds many counts of this clonotype. The chain is built from TRBV12-3 or TRBV12-4 and TRBJ1-2; D perhaps matches TRBD1 (5 bases). This CDR3 has 17 residues. Trimming stripped 5 bases from V and 4 bases from J, with 23 bases between. CDR3 sequence: CASSPYLSGGYRYGYTF. The CDR3 bases are TGTGCCAGCAGTCCCTATCTCTCTGGGGGTTACCGCTATGGCTACACCTTC.

This clonotype was observed a handful of times. The chain has TRBV5-1 and TRBJ2-7; no clear D. V shed 0 bases and J shed 0 bases, with 4 bases lying between them. The CDR3 is 13 amino acids. In germline, CDR1 is SGHRS, CDR2 YFSETQ. CDR3 DNA sequence: TGCGCCAGCAGCTTGGCGGTCTCCTACGAGCAGTACTTC. Residues: CASSLAVSYEQYF.

The chain joins TRBV20-1 to TRBJ1-1, with 12 bases lining up with TRBD1. The CDR3 is made up of 14 amino acids. Germline trimming cut 5 bases from V and 0 bases from J; bases unmatched to any gene: 1. Germline CDR1 and CDR2: DFQATT and SNEGSKA (reference sequence). The DNA for the CDR3 is TGCAGTGCTGGGACAGGGGGCCTGAACACTGAAGCTTTCTTT. Translating it yields CSAGTGGLNTEAFF.

The V call is TRBV20-1, the J call TRBJ1-1; D is perhaps TRBD1 (5 bases). V lost 7 bases to trimming and J lost 6 bases, with 12 bases between them. Germline V gives CDR1 DFQATT, CDR2 SNEGSKA (reference sequence). This CDR3 comprises 11 residues. The DNA for the CDR3 is TGCAGTGTCAGGACACAAGCTGAAGCTTTCTTT. It is translated as CSVRTQAEAFF.

The chain recombines TRBV6-5 with TRBJ2-5; D is ambiguous. V was trimmed by 0 bases and J by 1 base, leaving 9 bases between them. There are 15 residues in the CDR3. Per the germline V gene, CDR1 is MNHEY and CDR2 is SVGAGI. In nucleotides, the CDR3 is TGTGCCAGCAGTTACTCAGGCGCCCCCCAAGAGACCCAGTACTTC. Protein: CASSYSGAPQETQYF.

J is TRBJ1-1 and V is TRBV4-1; D is unresolved. The V gene's germline CDR1 is MGHRA and CDR2 YSYEKL. This CDR3 comprises 14 residues. V was trimmed by 4 bases and J by 6 bases, leaving 15 bases between them. CDR3 region: CASSLSVPLAEAFF. In DNA, the CDR3 is TGCGCCAGCAGCCTTAGCGTACCATTGGCTGAAGCTTTCTTT.

The chain is built from TRBV5-1 and TRBJ2-7; D uncertain. This CDR3 spans 14 amino acids. Trimming took 4 bases from V and 4 from J, leaving 15 bases between them. Germline V gene data show CDR1 as SGHRS and CDR2 as YFSETQ. Written as DNA, the CDR3 is TGCGCCAGCAGCCCGGACCGAGCTACGTACGAGCAGTACTTC. This codes for CASSPDRATYEQYF.

This clonotype was detected only a few times. One end of the junction does not line up with germline, which may come from a read error. The V and J genes are TRBV16 and TRBJ1-3, with D unresolved. Germline loops: CDR1 KGHSY, CDR2 FQNENV. The CDR3 is 16 residues long. In DNA, the CDR3 is TGTGTCAGCAGCCAATCTCAACTTATCTCTGGAAACACCATATATTTT. Amino acid sequence: CVSSQSQLISGNTIYF.

The chain carries TRBV6-2 or TRBV6-3 and TRBJ2-6, with 7 bases that match TRBD1. The V gene end was trimmed by 5 bases and the J gene end by 0 bases; junction bases not matched to a gene: 4. CDR1 MNHEY and CDR2 SVGEGT come from the germline V gene. The CDR3 totals 16 residues. CDR3 sequence reads: CASSRTGYSGANVLTF. The CDR3 region has the DNA TGTGCCAGCAGTCGGACAGGATACTCTGGGGCCAACGTCCTGACTTTC.